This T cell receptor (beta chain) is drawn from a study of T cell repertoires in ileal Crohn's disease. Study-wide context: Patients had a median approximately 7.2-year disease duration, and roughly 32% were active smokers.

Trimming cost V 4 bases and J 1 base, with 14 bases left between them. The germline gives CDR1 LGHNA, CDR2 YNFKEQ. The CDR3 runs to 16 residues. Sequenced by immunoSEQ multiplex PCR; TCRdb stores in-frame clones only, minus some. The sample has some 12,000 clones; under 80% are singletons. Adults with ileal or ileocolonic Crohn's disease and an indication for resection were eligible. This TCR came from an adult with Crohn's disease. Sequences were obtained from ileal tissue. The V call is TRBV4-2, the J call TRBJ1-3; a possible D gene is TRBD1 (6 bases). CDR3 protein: CASSPGGGPSGNTIYF. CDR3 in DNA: TGTGCCAGCAGCCCTGGGGGGGGCCCGTCTGGAAACACCATATATTTT.